A single sample is the source of the 28 T cell receptor beta chains below, sequenced in a study of T cells in Graves' hyperthyroidism and ophthalmopathy. RNA transcripts provided the source from which TCR beta CDR3 regions were amplified. HTBI primers drove first-round RT-PCR of the TCR CDR3. TCRdb re-called the multiplex PCR reads with MiXCR, one entry per CDR3 protein. Of 220,000 or so distinct CDR3 sequences in the sample, about 16% are singletons; the top ten hold around 26%. Sequencing was carried out using blood. These receptors were taken from a woman under 30 with Graves' ophthalmopathy.

This clonotype was seen repeatedly, ten times or more. The chain links TRBV30 to TRBJ2-7, with D possibly being TRBD1 or TRBD2 (5 bases each). The ends were cut back, 5 bases at V and 0 bases at J, with 14 bases in the middle. Germline V gene data show CDR1 as GTSNPN and CDR2 as SVGIG (reference sequence). The CDR3 spans 14 residues. This chain's CDR3 is CAWGSRDGSYEQYF. The CDR3 DNA reads TGTGCCTGGGGAAGCCGGGACGGCTCCTACGAGCAGTACTTC. The variable domain in full, with the rest retrieved from reference TRBV30 and TRBJ2-7, is SQTIHQWPATLVQPVGSPLSLECTVEGTSNPNLYWYRQAAGRGLQLLFYSVGIGQISSEVPQNLSASRPQDRQFILSSKKLLLSDSGFYLCAWGSRDGSYEQYFGPGTRLTVT.

This clonotype was observed a few times. This may stem from a read error, because a much larger clone lies one nucleotide away. This rearrangement joins TRBV20-1 to TRBJ1-1; D is uncertain. CDR1 DFQATT and CDR2 SNEGSKA come from the germline V gene (reference sequence). The CDR3 covers 16 residues. The CDR3 spells CSAREEGTPWNTEASF. CDR3 coding DNA: TGCAGTGCTAGAGAAGAGGGAACCCCTTGGAACACTGAAGCTTCCTTT.

This rearrangement joins TRBV7-2 to TRBJ2-7; 11 bases fit TRBD1. The V gene end was trimmed by 5 bases and the J gene end by 6 bases; junction bases not matched to a gene: 9. CDR3 length equals 15 residues. Germline CDR1 and CDR2: SGHTA and FQGNSA. The CDR3 region has the DNA TGTGCCAGCAGCCTCACCGGGACAGGGGGACGCGAGCAGTACTTC. Protein product: CASSLTGTGGREQYF.

The sample holds many counts of this clonotype. This chain joins TRBV29-1 and TRBJ2-1; D unclear. The CDR3 runs to 12 residues. Trimming removed 5 bases from V and 3 bases from J, with 8 bases in between. Germline loops: CDR1 SQVTM, CDR2 ANQGSEA. Here the CDR3 reads CSVMVLYNEQFF. CDR3 bases: TGCAGCGTTATGGTTCTCTACAATGAGCAGTTCTTC.

V and J are TRBV9 and TRBJ2-1; maybe TRBD2 (6 bases). The CDR3 consists of 15 residues. The V end lost 0 bases, the J end lost 2 bases, and 9 bases lay between the germline ends. Germline V CDR1 and CDR2: SGDLS, YYNGEE. The DNA for the CDR3 is TGTGCCAGCAGCGTAGCTAGCGAGCCCTACAATGAGCAGTTCTTC. Translating gives CASSVASEPYNEQFF.

This clonotype was seen many times. This rearrangement joins TRBV6-1 to TRBJ2-1, with D tentatively TRBD1 (5 bases). Per germline, CDR1 MNHNS and CDR2 SASEGT. This CDR3 has 14 residues. V was cut by 7 bases and J by 7 bases, with 17 bases left in between. DNA of the CDR3: TGTGCCAGCAACCTAAGAGCAACAGGAAATGAGCAGTTCTTC. This sequence encodes CASNLRATGNEQFF.

The sample holds many counts of this clonotype. The chain has TRBV20-1 and TRBJ2-1; D remains unclear. Trimming cost V 0 bases and J 5 bases, with 8 bases left between them. Looked up from germline, CDR1 is DFQATT and CDR2 is SNEGSKA (reference sequence). The CDR3 is made up of 13 amino acids. CDR3 residues: CSARDRWDNEQFF. CDR3 in DNA: TGCAGTGCTAGAGATCGGTGGGACAATGAGCAGTTCTTC.

This clonotype was seen ten or more times. The J gene is TRBJ2-1, the V gene TRBV12-5; TRBD2 matches at 11 bases. The ends lost 3 bases at V and 0 bases at J; junction bases unmatched: 10. The CDR3 sequence is 19 residues long. Germline V gene sequence: CDR1 LGHNT, CDR2 FRNRAP. DNA of the CDR3: TGTGCTAGTGGTTTCAGGGCACTAGCGGGGGTTCGCTCCTACAATGAGCAGTTCTTC. It codes for CASGFRALAGVRSYNEQFF.

This clonotype was observed many times. The chain has TRBV5-1 and TRBJ1-3; no definite D call. The V end lost 6 bases, the J end lost 8 bases, and 15 bases lay between the germline ends. CDR3 length: 13 residues. Germline-derived CDR1 and CDR2 are SGHRS and YFSETQ. The CDR3 loop reads CASTPHDEDTIYF. The CDR3 DNA follows: TGCGCCAGCACTCCACATGATGAGGACACCATATATTTT.

The sample holds many counts of this clonotype. The J gene is TRBJ2-7, the V gene TRBV20-1; 14 nucleotides agree with TRBD2. The V gene's germline CDR1 is DFQATT and CDR2 SNEGSKA (reference sequence). The CDR3 extends over 14 amino acids. V gave up 4 bases and J gave up 6 bases; unmatched junction bases: 5. CDR3 DNA sequence: TGCAGTGCTAACGCGGGACTAGCGGGGGTCGAGCAGTACTTC. This encodes CSANAGLAGVEQYF.

This clonotype came up many times. The chain recombines TRBV28 with TRBJ2-6; TRBD2 might be the D (6 bases). The V gene lost 8 bases and the J gene lost 0 bases, with 17 bases spanning the gap. CDR3 length equals 17 residues. Germline assignment: CDR1 MDHEN and CDR2 SYDVKM. CDR3 sequence: CASAKPGLVSGANVLTF. The CDR3 DNA follows: TGTGCCAGCGCCAAACCGGGACTCGTCTCTGGGGCCAACGTCCTGACTTTC.

This clonotype appeared many times. V usage is TRBV30 and J usage is TRBJ2-1; TRBD2 matches 7 bases. With 2 bases clipped from V and 15 bases from J, the junction kept 10 bases outside the gene matches. Germline loops: CDR1 GTSNPN, CDR2 SVGIG (reference sequence). The CDR3 covers 12 residues. The CDR3 DNA follows: TGTGCCTGGAGTCTAGGCAGCGGGGTCTGGTTCTTC. The encoded protein is CAWSLGSGVWFF. Full variable domain (remainder filled in from reference TRBV30 and TRBJ2-1): SQTIHQWPATLVQPVGSPLSLECTVEGTSNPNLYWYRQAAGRGLQLLFYSVGIGQISSEVPQNLSASRPQDRQFILSSKKLLLSDSGFYLCAWSLGSGVWFFGPGTRLTVL.

This clonotype was seen repeatedly, ten times or more. This sequence joins TRBV6-1 and TRBJ2-5, with D perhaps TRBD1 or TRBD2 (6 bases each). CDR1 MNHNS and CDR2 SASEGT come from the germline V gene. The CDR3 has 17 residues. V lost 5 bases to trimming and J lost 0 bases, with 19 bases between them. As DNA, the CDR3 is TGTGCCAGCAGTCTCCACTCGGGGGCGGGGTACCAAGAGACCCAGTACTTC. Translated, it gives CASSLHSGAGYQETQYF.

In this sample, this clonotype turned up a few times. The gene calls are TRBV9 and TRBJ1-5, with D unclear. CDR1 and CDR2 (germline): SGDLS, YYNGEE. V dropped 4 bases and J dropped 5 bases, with 19 bases sitting between them. This CDR3 has 16 amino acids. The chain's CDR3 is CASSPSPGLFDQPQHF. The DNA for the CDR3 is TGTGCCAGCAGCCCATCTCCGGGCCTGTTCGATCAGCCCCAGCATTTT. The full variable domain, its missing parts supplied by reference TRBV9 and TRBJ1-5, is DSGVTQTPKHLITATGQRVTLRCSPRSGDLSVYWYQQSLDQGLQFLIQYYNGEERAKGNILERFSAQQFPDLHSELNLSSLELGDSALYFCASSPSPGLFDQPQHFGDGTRLSIL.

This clonotype has a count of ten or more. V is TRBV5-1 and J is TRBJ1-1; 8 positions agree with TRBD1. The CDR3 consists of 15 residues. With V trimmed by 4 bases and J by 1 base, 6 bases remained unmatched. Germline CDR1 reads SGHRS; CDR2 reads YFSETQ. The CDR3, as DNA: TGCGCCAGCAGCCCTGGACAGGGTCAGAACACTGAAGCTTTCTTT. This gives the protein CASSPGQGQNTEAFF. Supplemented by reference TRBV5-1 and TRBJ1-1, the full variable domain reads KAGVTQTPRYLIKTRGQQVTLSCSPISGHRSVSWYQQTPGQGLQFLFEYFSETQRNKGNFPGRFSGRQFSNSRSEMNVSTLELGDSALYLCASSPGQGQNTEAFFGQGTRLTVV.

This clonotype was detected once. A much larger clone differs by one base, so this may be a read error. The chain joins TRBV27 to TRBJ1-4; D is undetermined. This CDR3 contains 13 residues. Germline V gene lookup returns CDR1 MNHEY and CDR2 SMNVEV (reference sequence). Written as DNA, the CDR3 is TGTGCCAGCAGTCGATACTCTAATGAAGAACTGTTTTTT. Amino acid sequence: CASSRYSNEELFF.

This clonotype showed up many times. This chain uses TRBV14 with TRBJ2-1, with unresolved D. V lost 0 bases and J lost 9, with 9 bases in between. This CDR3 has 13 residues. Germline values: CDR1 SGHDN, CDR2 FVKESK. In DNA form, the CDR3 reads TGTGCCAGCAGCCAAGATTCGGCCAGTGAGCAGTTCTTC. Its protein product is CASSQDSASEQFF.

This clonotype was detected a few times. This chain joins TRBV12-3 or TRBV12-4 and TRBJ2-2; perhaps D is TRBD1 or TRBD2 (6 bases each). V lost 6 bases, J lost 6 bases, and 11 bases lay in between. The CDR3 is 13 residues long. CDR3 sequence reads: CASSGGRAGELFF. The CDR3 DNA follows: TGTGCCAGCAGCGGGGGCAGGGCCGGGGAGCTGTTTTTT.

This clonotype came up a few times. The chain links TRBV6-1 to TRBJ1-2, with unresolved D. Trimming took off 6 bases at V and 6 bases at J, with 11 bases between the two ends. Per germline, CDR1 MNHNS and CDR2 SASEGT. The CDR3 covers 12 residues. The CDR3 loop reads CASSHKRDGYTF. The CDR3 DNA reads TGTGCCAGCAGCCACAAGAGGGATGGCTACACCTTC.

This clonotype was recorded at least ten times. Here the CDR3 DNA reads TGCAGCGTTGGGGGGGAATATGGCTACACCTTC. It yields the protein CSVGGEYGYTF. This chain links TRBV29-1 with TRBJ1-2; TRBD1 might be the D (5 bases). Germline V lookup: CDR1 SQVTM, CDR2 ANQGSEA. The CDR3 sequence is 11 residues long. Trimming shortened V by 4 bases and J by 5 bases, and 8 bases separated the two germline ends.

Many counts were recorded for this clonotype. One end of the junction is discordant with germline, which a read error may explain. The rearrangement links TRBV10-3 to TRBJ2-3; the D is unclear. The CDR3 is 11 amino acids. Germline CDR1 reads ENHRY; CDR2 reads SYGVKD. CDR3 region: CAVSASDTQYF. The CDR3 DNA reads as TGTGCCGTCAGTGCGTCAGATACGCAGTATTTT.

This clonotype was found a few times. In DNA, the CDR3 is TGTGCCAGTAGTACGCAATCTCGGGGCTCTGGCTACACCTTC. It translates to CASSTQSRGSGYTF. This sequence joins TRBV19 and TRBJ1-2; tentatively, D is TRBD1 (5 bases). The V end was cut by 4 bases, the J end by 7 bases, with 16 bases between. CDR1 and CDR2 (germline): LNHDA, SQIVND (reference sequence). The CDR3 is 14 residues long.

Many counts were recorded for this clonotype. The V gene is TRBV10-3, the J gene TRBJ2-7, with D unclear. The CDR3 has 15 residues. V was shortened by 4 bases and J by 2 bases, with 15 bases between the two germline ends. Per the germline V gene, CDR1 is ENHRY and CDR2 is SYGVKD. The CDR3 DNA is TGTGCCATCAGTGGTGCAGGCTCCCATCCCTACGAGCAGTACTTC. It translates to CAISGAGSHPYEQYF.

This clonotype was counted ten times or more. The chain recombines TRBV7-9 with TRBJ2-1; 9 positions match TRBD2. This CDR3 has 17 residues. Trimming cost V 4 bases and J 3 bases; bases outside gene matches: 10. Germline CDR1 SEHNR, CDR2 FQNEAQ (reference sequence). The CDR3 DNA is TGTGCCAGCAGCTCCCCAATTTATAGCGGGGGCTACAATGAGCAGTTCTTC. Translated, it gives CASSSPIYSGGYNEQFF. The full variable domain, in which reference TRBV7-9 and TRBJ2-1 provide the parts outside the CDR3, is DTGVSQNPRHKITKRGQNVTFRCDPISEHNRLYWYRQTLGQGPEFLTYFQNEAQLEKSRLLSDRFSAERPKGSFSTLEIQRTEQGDSAMYLCASSSPIYSGGYNEQFFGPGTRLTVL.

As concerns this clonotype: A read error is possible here, since a much larger clone lies one base away. In this CDR3 the conserved last residue, phenylalanine or tryptophan, is missing, so a read error is likely. V is TRBV20-1 and J is TRBJ2-3; TRBD2 matches 8 bases. This CDR3 comprises 14 residues. V gave up 4 bases and J gave up 2 bases; unmatched junction bases: 5. The germline CDR1 and CDR2 sequences are DFQATT and SNEGSKA (reference sequence). The CDR3, as DNA: TGCAGTGCTATTGGCGGGAGGTTCACAGATACGCAGTATCTT. This translates into CSAIGGRFTDTQYL.

This clonotype showed up many times. This chain links TRBV2 with TRBJ2-1; TRBD2 matches at 9 bases. CDR1 and CDR2 (germline): SNHLY, FYNNEI. The CDR3 spans 17 residues. V shed 0 bases, J shed 4 bases, and the junction held 7 bases outside the gene matches. CDR3 loop: CASSEAVAGAFYNEQFF. The CDR3 bases are TGTGCCAGCAGTGAAGCCGTAGCGGGAGCCTTTTACAATGAGCAGTTCTTC. The full variable domain, its missing parts supplied by reference TRBV2 and TRBJ2-1, is EPEVTQTPSHQVTQMGQEVILRCVPISNHLYFYWYRQILGQKVEFLVSFYNNEISEKSEIFDDQFSVERPDGSNFTLKIRSTKLEDSAMYFCASSEAVAGAFYNEQFFGPGTRLTVL.

This clonotype was picked up many times. V usage is TRBV20-1 and J usage is TRBJ2-3; TRBD2 aligns across 11 bases. CDR3 length equals 18 residues. V lost 5 bases to trimming and J lost 2 bases; unmatched junction nucleotides: 15. Per germline, CDR1 DFQATT and CDR2 SNEGSKA (reference sequence). CDR3 region: CSAEQQGTSGHHTDTQYF. The CDR3 DNA follows: TGCAGTGCTGAACAACAGGGGACTAGCGGCCACCACACAGATACGCAGTATTTT.

This clonotype was detected ten times or more. The chain is built from TRBV6-5 and TRBJ1-4, with a possible D match to TRBD1 (5 bases). Trimming pared 0 bases from V and 7 bases from J, leaving 12 bases between. The CDR3 runs to 15 residues. Germline CDR1 reads MNHEY; CDR2 reads SVGAGI. For the CDR3, the DNA is TGTGCCAGCAGTTACTCGCACGGCGGGGGTGAAAAACTGTTTTTT. Encoded protein: CASSYSHGGGEKLFF.